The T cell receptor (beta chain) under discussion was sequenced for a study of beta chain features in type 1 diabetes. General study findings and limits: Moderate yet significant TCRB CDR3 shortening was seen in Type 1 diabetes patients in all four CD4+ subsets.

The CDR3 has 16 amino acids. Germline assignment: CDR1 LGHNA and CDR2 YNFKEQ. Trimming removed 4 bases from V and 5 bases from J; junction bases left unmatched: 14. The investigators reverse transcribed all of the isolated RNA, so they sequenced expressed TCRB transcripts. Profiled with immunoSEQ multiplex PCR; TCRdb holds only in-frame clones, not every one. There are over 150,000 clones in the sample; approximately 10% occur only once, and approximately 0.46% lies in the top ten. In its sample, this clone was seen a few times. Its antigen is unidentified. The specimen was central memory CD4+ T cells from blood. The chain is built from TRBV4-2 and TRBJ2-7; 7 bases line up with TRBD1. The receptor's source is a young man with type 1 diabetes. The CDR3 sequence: CASSRQGGLGGNEQYF. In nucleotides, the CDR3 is TGTGCCAGCAGCCGCCAAGGAGGCTTAGGGGGCAACGAGCAGTACTTC.